This T cell receptor (beta chain) was recovered during a study of CD8 T cells in ankylosing spondylitis. V trimming: 3 bases; J trimming: 6 bases; junction bases outside the gene matches: 4. CDR1 GTSNPN and CDR2 SVGIG come from the germline V gene (reference sequence). This CDR3 contains 14 residues. A note on this clonotype: Its antigen is as yet unknown.

The authors made TCR beta libraries by quantitative 5'-RACE with molecular barcodes. In TCRdb, the 5' RACE reads were re-called with MiXCR into one record per CDR3 protein. The repertoire consists of approximately 100,000 distinct CDR3 sequences, with roughly 8.3% occurring once and the leading ten covering about a tenth. Study-level results: Previous work reported some of these motif variants in the synovial fluid and blood of reactive arthritis. Disease-linked clones were found to be CD8+ and relatively rare in peripheral blood. Significant enrichment of disease-linked clones was reported in matched ankylosing spondylitis synovial fluid.

The sequence was obtained from a male donor with ankylosing spondylitis or in good health (not recorded which). This sequence joins TRBV30 and TRBJ2-2; 10 nucleotides align to TRBD1. The sample taken for sequencing was blood, either unsorted or a sorted T cell fraction (not recorded which). CDR3 sequence reads: CAWRDRGRPGELFF. In DNA, the CDR3 is TGTGCCTGGAGAGACAGGGGGCGGCCCGGGGAGCTGTTTTTT.